These 5 T cell receptor beta chains were all obtained from the same sample, sequenced in a study of human T cells and chemical hapten exposure. Time point reported: healthy volunteer bleed at 6 weeks. Sequencing started from total RNA isolated from unfractionated whole blood. One entry per CDR3 protein results from TCRdb running MiXCR on the RACE reads. The sample lists roughly 75,000 distinct CDR3 sequences, roughly 7.9% occurring once. The specimen was whole blood. These receptors all come from a female donor in good health. Some clones in this sample may be carry-over from other donors' samples.

This clonotype has a count of ten or more. The V call is TRBV20-1, the J call TRBJ1-6, with 7 bases fitting TRBD1. This CDR3 has 14 residues. Trimming removed 5 bases from V and 9 bases from J; junction bases left unmatched: 10. The germline gives CDR1 DFQATT, CDR2 SNEGSKA (reference sequence). This CDR3 is CSALTSGGISPLHF. CDR3 nucleotide sequence: TGCAGTGCTCTCACCTCAGGGGGTATTTCACCCCTCCACTTT.

In its sample, this clonotype was seen many times. This chain uses TRBV10-3 with TRBJ2-1; D is undetermined. The CDR3 runs 11 residues. V lost 4 bases, J lost 7 bases, and 5 bases lay in between. Germline CDR1 and CDR2: ENHRY and SYGVKD. This CDR3 reads CAISVGNEQFF. The CDR3 DNA is TGTGCCATCAGTGTAGGGAATGAGCAGTTCTTC.

This clonotype was detected many times. The chain is built from TRBV10-3 and TRBJ2-1; a possible D gene is TRBD1 (5 bases). Germline-derived CDR1 and CDR2 are ENHRY and SYGVKD. The CDR3 has 15 amino acids. The ends were cut back, 4 bases at V and 1 base at J, with 11 bases in the middle. The CDR3, as DNA: TGTGCCATCAGTGGTGAGTCAGGGTCCTACAATGAGCAGTTCTTC. Its translation: CAISGESGSYNEQFF.

V gene TRBV7-9 combines with J gene TRBJ2-7; tentatively, D is TRBD2 (7 bases). From germline, CDR1 is SEHNR and CDR2 FQNEAQ (reference sequence). Trimming took 5 bases from V and 1 from J, leaving 15 bases between them. This CDR3 region has 15 residues. The CDR3, as DNA: TGTGCCAGCAGCCCAGCGGGACACCTTTCCTACGAGCAGTACTTC. This sequence encodes CASSPAGHLSYEQYF. The full variable domain, completed using reference TRBV7-9 and TRBJ2-7, is DTGVSQNPRHKITKRGQNVTFRCDPISEHNRLYWYRQTLGQGPEFLTYFQNEAQLEKSRLLSDRFSAERPKGSFSTLEIQRTEQGDSAMYLCASSPAGHLSYEQYFGPGTRLTVT.

V is TRBV29-1 and J is TRBJ1-2; D uncertain. V was shortened by 2 bases and J by 6 bases, with 4 bases between the two germline ends. Per the germline V gene, CDR1 is SQVTM and CDR2 is ANQGSEA. The CDR3 extends over 10 amino acids. The CDR3 coding sequence is TGCAGCGTTGAAAACGATGGCTACACCTTC. Residues: CSVENDGYTF.